One T cell receptor (beta chain) is described in this entry. These data are taken from a study of technical replicates of blood from several donors. The protocol was immunoSEQ multiplex PCR, while the TCRdb copy is restricted to in-frame clones and leaves out a portion. The data hold some 85,000 clones, with approximately 94% observed a single time. Trimming removed 10 bases at V and 8 bases at J, with 15 bases between. CDR1 is MNHEY and CDR2 is SVGAGI in the germline V gene. The CDR3 contains 12 residues. The TCR was taken from a human donor in good health. The genes are TRBV6-5 and TRBJ2-1; D gene uncertain. The specimen was T cells isolated from PBMCs. In DNA, the CDR3 is TGTGCCACGTGGTCCGCGGTCGATGAGCAGTTCTTC. Protein: CATWSAVDEQFF.